This TCR beta chain appears in the sequencing data of a study of human T cells and chemical hapten exposure. Study results and caveats: Alopecia was present in the donors, so their immune response may differ from healthy people's.

This clonotype was seen a few times. Its antigen is not identified. TCRdb re-called the RACE reads with MiXCR, one entry per CDR3 protein. This table has roughly 260,000 distinct CDR3 sequences, around 9.3% appearing once. CDR1 is SQVTM, CDR2 ANQGSEA, per germline. V shed 7 bases, J shed 4 bases, and the junction held 6 bases outside the gene matches. This CDR3 comprises 12 residues. Time point meaning: pre-sensitization, week 0. Regarding treatment: therapeutic diphenylcyclopropenone sensitization with weekly scalp DPC. The source of this sequence is a woman aged 40 to 50 with alopecia areata. Some clones in this sample may be carry-over from other donors' samples. Material: whole blood, obtained in connection with sensitization to the hapten diphenylcyclopropenone (DPC). The V gene is TRBV29-1, the J gene TRBJ1-2, with TRBD1 identical over 7 bases. CDR3 coding DNA: TGCAGCGCCGCGACAGGGCTCTATGGCTACACCTTC. Its protein is CSAATGLYGYTF.